Each of the 22 T cell receptor beta chains below was sequenced from the same sample in a study of cytomegalovirus exposure and HLA in healthy donors. This PCR relied on a set of 60 Vbeta primers and 13 Jbeta primers. TCRdb's table, derived via immunoSEQ multiplex PCR, lists solely in-frame clones and lacks some. The top ten hold 3% to 3.5% of the sample, which has some 91,000 clones, around 73% seen once. The sample consisted of PBMCs. These receptors came from a man aged 35-49 years in good health and CMV-seronegative.

The chain couples TRBV29-1 to TRBJ1-2, with D hard to call. The CDR3 is made up of 12 amino acids. The V end lost 3 bases, the J end lost 4 bases, and 9 bases lay between the germline ends. The germline gives CDR1 SQVTM, CDR2 ANQGSEA. CDR3 nucleotides: TGCAGCGTTGATGGGGAGGGCTATGGCTACACCTTC. It yields the protein CSVDGEGYGYTF. Combining the CDR3 with reference TRBV29-1 and TRBJ1-2 gives the whole variable domain SAVISQKPSRDICQRGTSLTIQCQVDSQVTMMFWYRQQPGQSLTLIATANQGSEATYESGFVIDKFPISRPNLTFSTLTVSNMSPEDSSIYLCSVDGEGYGYTFGSGTRLTVV.

This clone was recorded only once. The V call is TRBV11-3, the J call TRBJ2-7, with D possibly matching TRBD2 (6 bases). V was trimmed by 3 bases and J by 6 bases, leaving 9 bases between them. Germline CDR1 reads SGHNT; CDR2 reads YENEEA. CDR3 length equals 12 residues. This CDR3 reads CASSLPGGEQYF. In DNA, the CDR3 is TGTGCCAGCAGCTTGCCCGGGGGCGAGCAGTACTTC. The complete variable domain, with remaining parts taken from reference TRBV11-3 and TRBJ2-7, reads EAGVVQSPRYKIIEKKQPVAFWCNPISGHNTLYWYLQNLGQGPELLIRYENEEAVDDSQLPKDRFSAERLKGVDSTLKIQPAELGDSAVYLCASSLPGGEQYFGPGTRLTVT.

The chain employs TRBV18 and TRBJ2-3; D unclear. Germline V gives CDR1 KGHSH, CDR2 LQKENI. CDR3 size: 15 residues. The germline V and J ends were trimmed by 3 bases and 4 bases, with 14 bases remaining between them. The CDR3 DNA is TGTGCCAGCTCACCTCTTCTGCAACCGGCAGATACGCAGTATTTT. It yields the protein CASSPLLQPADTQYF.

This clone was observed a single time. The chain combines TRBV19 with TRBJ1-3; D unresolved. Trimming removed 9 bases at V and 0 bases at J, with 12 bases between. Germline CDR1 reads LNHDA; CDR2 reads SQIVND (reference sequence). This CDR3 has 14 residues. CDR3 DNA: TGTGCCAGCACCGCCCTCGGCTCTGGAAACACCATATATTTT. Residues: CASTALGSGNTIYF.

The V call is TRBV2, the J call TRBJ2-7; TRBD1 matches 8 bases. The CDR3 consists of 16 residues. Per germline, CDR1 SNHLY and CDR2 FYNNEI. V dropped 6 bases and J dropped 6; count of bases not matched to a gene: 16. The CDR3: CASSEMDRVGSSEQYF. CDR3 in DNA: TGTGCCAGCAGCGAGATGGACAGGGTCGGTAGTTCCGAGCAGTACTTC.

The V gene is TRBV25-1, the J gene TRBJ1-4; no definite D call. CDR3 size: 16 residues. CDR1 is MGHDK and CDR2 is SYGVNS in the germline V gene. Trimming removed 0 bases from V and 0 bases from J, with 8 bases in between. The CDR3 DNA follows: TGTGCCAGCAGTGAATACGGGATTGCAACTAATGAAAAACTGTTTTTT. Its translation is CASSEYGIATNEKLFF.

The chain is built from TRBV10-2 and TRBJ2-5, with TRBD2 matching over 14 bases. Germline values: CDR1 WSHSY, CDR2 SAAADI. The CDR3 has 17 residues. The ends lost 3 bases at V and 2 bases at J; junction bases unmatched: 5. This chain's CDR3 is CASSERLAGGNQETQYF. The CDR3, as DNA: TGCGCCAGCAGTGAACGACTAGCGGGGGGGAATCAAGAGACCCAGTACTTC.

The chain is built from TRBV4-2 and TRBJ1-1; tentatively, D is TRBD1 (5 bases). The CDR3 is made up of 15 amino acids. Germline values: CDR1 LGHNA, CDR2 YNFKEQ. V lost 1 base, J lost 1 base, and 10 bases lay in between. CDR3 residues: CASSQAAGENTEAFF. CDR3 DNA sequence: TGTGCCAGCAGCCAAGCTGCGGGGGAGAACACTGAAGCTTTCTTT.

This chain joins TRBV5-4 and TRBJ1-1, with 8 nucleotides matching TRBD1. Germline trimming cut 4 bases from V and 6 bases from J; bases unmatched to any gene: 5. This CDR3 is built from 13 residues. Germline V CDR1 and CDR2: SGHNT, YYREEE (reference sequence). DNA of the CDR3: TGTGCCAGCAGCCCGGACAGGGACCCTGAAGCTTTCTTT. It translates to CASSPDRDPEAFF. Together with reference TRBV5-4 and TRBJ1-1, the CDR3 gives the full variable domain: ETGVTQSPTHLIKTRGQQVTLRCSSQSGHNTVSWYQQALGQGPQFIFQYYREEENGRGNFPPRFSGLQFPNYSSELNVNALELDDSALYLCASSPDRDPEAFFGQGTRLTVV.

The rearrangement joins TRBV5-6 to TRBJ2-7; 7 positions agree with TRBD2. J was trimmed by 0 bases and V by 0 bases; bases with no gene match: 6. Germline V CDR1 and CDR2: SGHDT, YYEEEE. There are 16 residues in the CDR3. The CDR3 protein is CASSLVTGTISYEQYF. DNA for the CDR3: TGTGCCAGCAGCTTGGTTACTGGGACTATCTCCTACGAGCAGTACTTC.

This chain uses TRBV28 with TRBJ1-5; D gene uncertain. The CDR3 consists of 16 residues. Germline V CDR1 and CDR2: MDHEN, SYDVKM. The V gene lost 1 base and the J gene lost 0 bases, with 10 bases spanning the gap. CDR3 in DNA: TGTGCCAGCAGTTTATTATCGACTTCTAGCAATCAGCCCCAGCATTTT. Its protein product is CASSLLSTSSNQPQHF.

As concerns this clone: Germline is not matched at one junction end, which may reflect a read error. Other nucleotide sequences from this sample produce the same CDR3. The chain links TRBV11-2 to TRBJ1-2, with 10 bases aligning to TRBD1. From germline, CDR1 is SGHAT and CDR2 FQNNGV. This CDR3 has 14 amino acids. The CDR3 loop reads CASSLEVGQGKRDF. CDR3 in DNA: TGCGCCAGCAGCTTAGAAGTGGGACAGGGGAAGAGAGACTTC.

The V and J genes are TRBV7-8 and TRBJ2-5; 11 nucleotides match TRBD1. V was pared by 4 bases and J by 5 bases, with 6 bases of the junction left unmatched. The V gene's germline CDR1 is SGHVS and CDR2 FQNEAQ. The CDR3 runs 15 residues. This chain's CDR3 is CASSSGQGASETQYF. CDR3 nucleotide sequence: TGTGCCAGCAGCTCCGGACAGGGGGCTTCCGAGACCCAGTACTTC.

V is TRBV28 and J is TRBJ1-6; the match to TRBD1 covers 9 bases. This CDR3 spans 15 amino acids. Trimming removed 2 bases from V and 7 bases from J; junction bases left unmatched: 3. Germline CDR1 is MDHEN and CDR2 is SYDVKM. The CDR3 here is CASSLADRGNSPLHF. The CDR3 coding sequence is TGTGCCAGCAGTTTAGCGGACAGGGGAAATTCACCCCTCCACTTT. Filled out from reference TRBV28 and TRBJ1-6, the complete variable domain reads DVKVTQSSRYLVKRTGEKVFLECVQDMDHENMFWYRQDPGLGLRLIYFSYDVKMKEKGDIPEGYSVSREKKERFSLILESASTNQTSMYLCASSLADRGNSPLHFGNGTRLTVT.

The chain joins TRBV5-1 to TRBJ2-3; 9 bases are shared with TRBD1. This CDR3 region has 15 residues. The junction had 4 bases not matched to a gene; V was cut back by 3 bases and J by 2 bases. From germline, CDR1 is SGHRS and CDR2 YFSETQ. The CDR3 here is CASSSNRGHTDTQYF. Here the CDR3 DNA reads TGCGCCAGCAGCTCGAACAGGGGGCACACAGATACGCAGTATTTT.

This clone was recorded only once. The germline gene is not matched at one end of the junction; a read error may be the cause. The chain has TRBV5-1 and TRBJ2-5; 10 bases agree with TRBD2. Judging by the DNA end, TRBJ2-7 fits better; the J call may be wrong. This CDR3 region has 15 residues. The V gene's germline CDR1 is SGHRS and CDR2 YFSETQ. Here the CDR3 reads CVSSARLAGNYEQYF. DNA for the CDR3: TGCGTCAGCAGCGCCCGACTAGCGGGCAACTACGAGCAGTACTTC.

As DNA, the CDR3 is TGTGCCAGTAGTCCCACTCAACTAGCGGGGGGGCTTTACGAGCAGTACTTC. Translation gives CASSPTQLAGGLYEQYF. The chain recombines TRBV19 with TRBJ2-7; 13 bases align to TRBD2. The junction had 11 bases not matched to a gene; V was cut back by 5 bases and J by 4 bases. In germline, CDR1 is LNHDA, CDR2 SQIVND (reference sequence). This CDR3 spans 17 amino acids.

There are a few counts of this clone. The DNA for the CDR3 is TGCAGCGTTGCGGAGGGGTTTTTGGGCAATCAGCCCCAGCATTTT. This gives the protein CSVAEGFLGNQPQHF. The V call is TRBV29-1, the J call TRBJ1-5, with D tentatively TRBD1 (5 bases). Trimming stripped 4 bases from V and 2 bases from J, with 15 bases between. The CDR3 is 15 amino acids. Germline values: CDR1 SQVTM, CDR2 ANQGSEA.

This clone has only a few counts. The chain employs TRBV18 and TRBJ1-2, with a weak D call TRBD1 (6 bases). V dropped 3 bases and J dropped 7 bases, with 9 bases sitting between them. Germline values: CDR1 KGHSH, CDR2 LQKENI. The CDR3 length is 12 residues. The CDR3 spells CASSPGQPGYTF. The CDR3 DNA is TGTGCCAGCTCACCGGGACAACCTGGCTACACCTTC.

J is TRBJ1-6 and V is TRBV19; D call uncertain. This CDR3 spans 16 amino acids. Germline V gene data show CDR1 as LNHDA and CDR2 as SQIVND (reference sequence). V was trimmed by 6 bases and J by 0 bases, leaving 12 bases between them. The CDR3 sequence: CASSREDLSYNSPLHF. The CDR3 DNA follows: TGTGCCAGTAGCCGAGAAGATCTCTCCTATAATTCACCCCTCCACTTT.

The V call is TRBV6-6, the J call TRBJ2-5, with D unclear. Germline V gene sequence: CDR1 MNHNY, CDR2 SVGAGI (reference sequence). V was cut by 5 bases and J by 4 bases, with 14 bases left in between. The CDR3 spans 14 residues. For the CDR3, the DNA is TGTGCCAGCAGTGATGACACTCTTCGAGAGACCCAGTACTTC. Translated: CASSDDTLRETQYF.

The rearrangement links TRBV14 to TRBJ2-7; a possible D gene is TRBD1 (6 bases). CDR3 size: 16 residues. Per the germline V gene, CDR1 is SGHDN and CDR2 is FVKESK. Trimming pared 0 bases from V and 4 bases from J, leaving 16 bases between. The chain's CDR3 is CASSQDSATGKYEQYF. Written as DNA, the CDR3 is TGTGCCAGCAGCCAAGATTCGGCGACAGGAAAGTACGAGCAGTACTTC.